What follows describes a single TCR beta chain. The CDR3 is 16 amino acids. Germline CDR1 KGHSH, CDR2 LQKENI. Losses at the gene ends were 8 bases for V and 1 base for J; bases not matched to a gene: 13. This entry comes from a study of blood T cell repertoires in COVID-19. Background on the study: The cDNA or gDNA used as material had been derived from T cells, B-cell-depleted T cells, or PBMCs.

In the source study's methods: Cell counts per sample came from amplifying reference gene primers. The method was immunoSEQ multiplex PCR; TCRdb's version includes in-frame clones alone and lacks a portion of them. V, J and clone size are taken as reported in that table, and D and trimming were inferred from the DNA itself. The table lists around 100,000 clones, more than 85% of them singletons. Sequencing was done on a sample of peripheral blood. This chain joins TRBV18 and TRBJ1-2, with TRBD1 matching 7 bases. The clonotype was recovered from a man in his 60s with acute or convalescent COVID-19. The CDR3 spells CASGDRDPHYNYGYTF. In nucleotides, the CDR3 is TGTGCCAGCGGCGACAGGGATCCCCACTATAACTATGGCTACACCTTC.